The 16 T cell receptor beta chains in this list originate from one sample, sequenced in a study of T cells after yellow fever vaccination. TCRdb used MiXCR to reprocess the 5' RACE reads, holding one entry per CDR3 protein. This sample carries a few hundred thousand distinct CDR3 sequences, under 14% of them seen once, and the ten largest clones take 15% to 20%. Sequencing used PBMCs, obtained on the day of the first yellow fever vaccination. These receptors were collected from a young man who received the YFV17D yellow fever vaccine.

This clonotype has just a few counts. This chain links TRBV19 with TRBJ2-7; D might be TRBD2 (5 bases). The CDR3 is made up of 16 amino acids. Germline assignment: CDR1 LNHDA and CDR2 SQIVND (reference sequence). Trimming removed 3 bases at V and 3 bases at J, with 18 bases between. CDR3 sequence reads: CASSIIQSPAGYEQYF. CDR3 sequence (DNA): TGTGCCAGTAGTATTATCCAGTCGCCGGCGGGCTACGAGCAGTACTTC.

V gene TRBV20-1 combines with J gene TRBJ2-1; TRBD1 matches at 7 bases. The CDR3 is 14 amino acids. In germline, CDR1 is DFQATT, CDR2 SNEGSKA (reference sequence). V shed 0 bases, J shed 7 bases, and the junction held 6 bases outside the gene matches. The DNA of the CDR3 is TGCAGTGCTAGAGAGACAGGGCGGTGGAATGAGCAGTTCTTC. Translation: CSARETGRWNEQFF.

The chain carries TRBV9 and TRBJ1-1, with no clear D. CDR1 is SGDLS, CDR2 YYNGEE, per germline. The CDR3 contains 13 residues. V lost 0 bases and J lost 11, with 14 bases in between. The CDR3: CASSVGWGSWAFF. The CDR3 nucleotides are TGTGCCAGCAGCGTAGGATGGGGTTCATGGGCTTTCTTT.

This clonotype showed up many times. The J gene is TRBJ2-5, the V gene TRBV3-1; D may be TRBD1 or TRBD2 (5 bases each). The CDR3 loop spans 14 amino acids. CDR1 and CDR2 (germline): LGHDT, YNNKEL (reference sequence). V lost 6 bases and J lost 3, with 14 bases in between. The CDR3 DNA sequence: TGTGCCAGCAGTCTGGGACCGTCGGAAGAGACCCAGTACTTC. It yields the protein CASSLGPSEETQYF.

This clonotype was observed at least ten times. The V and J genes are TRBV7-3 and TRBJ2-7, with 13 nucleotides matching TRBD2. CDR3 length: 16 amino acids. Germline V lookup: CDR1 SGHTA, CDR2 FQGTGA. Trimming cost V 1 base and J 2 bases; bases outside gene matches: 2. This CDR3 reads CASSLRGLAGPYEQYV. DNA of the CDR3: TGTGCCAGCAGCTTAAGGGGACTAGCGGGGCCCTACGAGCAGTACGTC.

The chain has TRBV7-9 and TRBJ1-1; D gene unclear. Germline V gene data show CDR1 as SEHNR and CDR2 as FQNEAQ (reference sequence). This CDR3 contains 14 residues. The germline V and J ends were trimmed by 11 bases and 0 bases, with 16 bases remaining between them. The CDR3 protein is CAVSFTMMNTEAFF. The CDR3, as DNA: TGTGCCGTCAGCTTTACAATGATGAACACTGAAGCTTTCTTT.

CDR3 sequence reads: CSARGGRGPNTEAFF. CDR3 nucleotide sequence: TGCAGTGCTAGGGGTGGACGAGGGCCGAACACTGAAGCTTTCTTT. V gene TRBV20-1 combines with J gene TRBJ1-1; no reliable D call. From germline, CDR1 is DFQATT and CDR2 SNEGSKA (reference sequence). V lost 3 bases and J lost 1, with 15 bases in between. The CDR3 contains 15 residues.

This chain uses TRBV5-1 with TRBJ2-1, with 8 bases that match TRBD1. The CDR3 extends over 18 amino acids. Unmatched junction bases numbered 11, after V lost 1 base and J lost 2 bases. Germline CDR1 reads SGHRS; CDR2 reads YFSETQ. CDR3 region: CASSLTKNTGGTYNEQFF. The DNA for the CDR3 is TGCGCCAGCAGCTTGACAAAAAATACAGGGGGGACCTACAATGAGCAGTTCTTC.

There are a few counts of this clonotype. One end of the junction does not line up with germline, which may come from a read error. The V gene is TRBV7-2, the J gene TRBJ2-5; 8 nucleotides line up with TRBD1. Germline-derived CDR1 and CDR2 are SGHTA and FQGNSA. This CDR3 has 15 residues. The CDR3 protein is CASSLNLRQGNLKDF. CDR3 DNA: TGTGCCAGCAGCTTAAATTTGAGACAGGGGAATTTGAAGGACTTC. The entire variable domain, with the rest obtained from reference TRBV7-2 and TRBJ2-5, is as follows: GAGVSQSPSNKVTEKGKDVELRCDPISGHTALYWYRQSLGQGLEFLIYFQGNSAPDKSGLPSDRFSAERTGGSVSTLTIQRTQQEDSAVYLCASSLNLRQGNLKDFGPGTRLLVL.

The J gene is TRBJ2-3, the V gene TRBV6-5; D uncertain. The CDR3 contains 18 residues. CDR1 is MNHEY and CDR2 is SVGAGI in the germline V gene. V lost 4 bases, J lost 3 bases, and 23 bases lay in between. This CDR3 reads CASSWVRRLEVMTDTQYF. The CDR3, as DNA: TGTGCCAGCAGTTGGGTCCGACGACTCGAGGTTATGACAGATACGCAGTATTTT.

This chain links TRBV7-2 with TRBJ2-5; D unclear. V shed 4 bases and J shed 4 bases, with 16 bases lying between them. The germline V gene encodes CDR1 SGHTA and CDR2 FQGNSA. The CDR3 loop spans 15 amino acids. CDR3 coding DNA: TGTGCCAGCAGCTCCACCCCCACAGTTTTAGAGACCCAGTACTTC. This codes for CASSSTPTVLETQYF.

This clonotype has only a few counts. This chain joins TRBV20-1 and TRBJ2-1; D is uncertain. CDR1 and CDR2 (germline): DFQATT, SNEGSKA (reference sequence). The CDR3 runs to 14 residues. V shed 6 bases and J shed 1 base, with 13 bases lying between them. The CDR3 spells CSAKPPASYNEQFF. In DNA form, the CDR3 reads TGCAGTGCCAAGCCCCCCGCGTCCTACAATGAGCAGTTCTTC.

V usage is TRBV11-2 and J usage is TRBJ1-3; no firm D call. CDR1 is SGHAT and CDR2 is FQNNGV in the germline V gene. The CDR3 sequence is 18 residues long. V was trimmed by 0 bases and J by 4 bases, leaving 19 bases between them. CDR3 DNA sequence: TGTGCCAGCAGCTTAGACGGCTTTTTCGAGGATTCCGGAAACACCATATATTTT. Its protein is CASSLDGFFEDSGNTIYF. The full variable domain, its missing parts supplied by reference TRBV11-2 and TRBJ1-3, is EAGVAQSPRYKIIEKRQSVAFWCNPISGHATLYWYQQILGQGPKLLIQFQNNGVVDDSQLPKDRFSAERLKGVDSTLKIQPAKLEDSAVYLCASSLDGFFEDSGNTIYFGEGSWLTVV.

This clonotype was seen only a few times. V and J are TRBV7-9 and TRBJ1-6; D is ambiguous. In germline, CDR1 is SEHNR, CDR2 FQNEAQ (reference sequence). The length of the CDR3 is 14 residues. The V gene lost 8 bases and the J gene lost 8 bases, with 16 bases spanning the gap. The CDR3: CASRADRVDSPLHF. Here the CDR3 DNA reads TGTGCCAGCCGGGCGGATAGAGTGGATTCACCCCTCCACTTT.

In its sample, this clonotype was seen many times. The rearrangement links TRBV19 to TRBJ2-7; D is unclear. Trimming stripped 6 bases from V and 0 bases from J, with 6 bases between. The germline V gene encodes CDR1 LNHDA and CDR2 SQIVND (reference sequence). The CDR3 has 12 amino acids. CDR3: CASSAHSYEQYF. In nucleotides, the CDR3 is TGTGCCAGTAGCGCCCACTCCTACGAGCAGTACTTC.

The V gene is TRBV6-5, the J gene TRBJ1-5, with 11 positions matching TRBD1. The CDR3 has 16 residues. V shed 5 bases and J 3 bases; nucleotides not matched to a gene: 6. Germline-derived CDR1 and CDR2 are MNHEY and SVGAGI. The CDR3 coding sequence is TGTGCCAGCAGTAACCGGGACAGGGGGGACAATCAGCCCCAGCATTTT. Its translation is CASSNRDRGDNQPQHF.